These T cell receptor beta chains were read from a single sample in a study of blood T cells in healthy people across ages. Each CDR3 protein gets one entry after TCRdb re-called the 5' RACE reads with MiXCR. The table lists over 1.5 million distinct CDR3 sequences, less than 50% of them singletons. Sequenced input: blood. These TCRs come from a woman aged 40 to 50 in good health. Both conserved end residues are part of each CDR3. Each record gives: clone size, J gene, V gene, CDR3 length, D gene, CDR3 DNA, CDR3 protein. The D gene is left open where the match is weak. The listing skips clone size in some rows; elsewhere it reads once, few, many or a size class.

abundance: .; j_gene: TRBJ1-2; v_gene: TRBV28; len: 12; d_gene: .; CDR3nt: TGTGCCAGCAGTACCGGGGGCGGCGGCAACACCTTC; CDR3aa: CASSTGGGGNTF
abundance: .; j_gene: TRBJ2-1; v_gene: TRBV10-3; len: 13; d_gene: .; CDR3nt: TGTGCATCGGGGGCCTCGGCGAACAATGAGCAGTTCTTC; CDR3aa: CASGASANNEQFF
abundance: .; j_gene: TRBJ1-4; v_gene: TRBV15; len: 17; d_gene: .; CDR3nt: TGTGCCACCAGCACCTACCCCGGAGGGGGTCAGGGGGAAAAACTGTTTTTT; CDR3aa: CATSTYPGGGQGEKLFF
abundance: .; j_gene: TRBJ1-2; v_gene: TRBV20-1; len: 14; d_gene: .; CDR3nt: TGCAGTGTTCAAATCAGCCAGGGAACGGGTGGCTACACCTTC; CDR3aa: CSVQISQGTGGYTF
abundance: .; j_gene: TRBJ2-1; v_gene: TRBV24-1; len: 14; d_gene: TRBD2; CDR3nt: TGTGCCACCAGGGCTAGCGGGGGGGCCAATGAGCAGTTCTTC; CDR3aa: CATRASGGANEQFF
abundance: .; j_gene: TRBJ2-5; v_gene: TRBV29-1; len: 14; d_gene: TRBD2; CDR3nt: TGCAGCGTTGGACTAGCGGGTCTCCAAGAGACCCAGTACTTC; CDR3aa: CSVGLAGLQETQYF
abundance: .; j_gene: TRBJ2-5; v_gene: TRBV5-5; len: 15; d_gene: TRBD2; CDR3nt: TGTGCCAGCAGCCGGGGACTAGCCGACTACAATGAGCAGTACTTC; CDR3aa: CASSRGLADYNEQYF
abundance: .; j_gene: TRBJ1-1; v_gene: TRBV7-9; len: 15; d_gene: TRBD1; CDR3nt: TGTGCCAGCAGCTCTATGGGACAGGGGGACACTGAAGCTTTCTTT; CDR3aa: CASSSMGQGDTEAFF
abundance: .; j_gene: TRBJ2-3; v_gene: TRBV10-3; len: 15; d_gene: TRBD1; CDR3nt: TGTGCCATCAGCGGCGGGACAGGGAACACAGATACGCAGTATTTT; CDR3aa: CAISGGTGNTDTQYF
abundance: .; j_gene: TRBJ2-7; v_gene: TRBV14; len: 13; d_gene: .; CDR3nt: TGTGCCAACAGCAGTGGGACGTCCTACGAGCAGTACTTC; CDR3aa: CANSSGTSYEQYF
abundance: few; j_gene: TRBJ2-3; v_gene: TRBV7-2; len: 16; d_gene: TRBD1; CDR3nt: TGTGCCAGCAGCTTTTCCGGGACAGGGCGCACAGATACGCAGTATTTT; CDR3aa: CASSFSGTGRTDTQYF
abundance: many; j_gene: TRBJ2-6; v_gene: TRBV4-3; len: 15; d_gene: .; CDR3nt: TGCGCCAGCAGCCAAGAGGTCTCTGGGGCCAACGTCCTGACTTTC; CDR3aa: CASSQEVSGANVLTF
abundance: .; j_gene: TRBJ1-1; v_gene: TRBV6-2/TRBV6-3; len: 15; d_gene: .; CDR3nt: TGTGCCAGCAACCCACAAGTAGGGGCTGGCACTGAAGCTTTCTTT; CDR3aa: CASNPQVGAGTEAFF
abundance: once; j_gene: TRBJ2-1; v_gene: TRBV7-3; len: 19; d_gene: TRBD2; CDR3nt: TGTGCCAGCAGCTTACGGCCTCAGCGGGCTAGCGGGGGGGCCGGTGAGCAGTTCTTC; CDR3aa: CASSLRPQRASGGAGEQFF
abundance: .; j_gene: TRBJ1-5; v_gene: TRBV7-8; len: 14; d_gene: .; CDR3nt: TGTGCCAGCAGTCAGGACAGTTACAGTCAGCCCCAGCATTTT; CDR3aa: CASSQDSYSQPQHF
abundance: few; j_gene: TRBJ2-3; v_gene: TRBV13; len: 15; d_gene: .; CDR3nt: TGTGCCAGCAGTTTCAGGGGGGCTCCCACAGATACGCAGTATTTT; CDR3aa: CASSFRGAPTDTQYF
abundance: .; j_gene: TRBJ1-1; v_gene: TRBV6-6; len: 14; d_gene: .; CDR3nt: TGTGCCAGCTCTGTGGTGTGGCCAAACACTGAAGCTTTCTTT; CDR3aa: CASSVVWPNTEAFF
abundance: once; j_gene: TRBJ2-3; v_gene: TRBV5-1; len: 14; d_gene: .; CDR3nt: TGCGCCAGCAGGGCAGGGAAATCGGGAGATACGCAGTATTTT; CDR3aa: CASRAGKSGDTQYF
abundance: few; j_gene: TRBJ1-2; v_gene: TRBV12-3/TRBV12-4; len: 12; d_gene: .; CDR3nt: TGTGCCAGCAGCCCACTTCGCTCGGGCTACACCTTC; CDR3aa: CASSPLRSGYTF
abundance: .; j_gene: TRBJ2-1; v_gene: TRBV7-2; len: 16; d_gene: TRBD1; CDR3nt: TGTGCCAGCAGTTTCACCCGGGGACAGGGGGGGAATGAGCAGTTCTTC; CDR3aa: CASSFTRGQGGNEQFF
abundance: .; j_gene: TRBJ2-3; v_gene: TRBV28; len: 15; d_gene: .; CDR3nt: TGTGCCAGCAGCCCCAATGGAGATAGCACAGATACGCAGTATTTT; CDR3aa: CASSPNGDSTDTQYF
abundance: few; j_gene: TRBJ1-4; v_gene: TRBV6-1; len: 16; d_gene: .; CDR3nt: TGTGCCAGCAACGATGAGTACCGGGCAAACGATGAAAAACTGTTTTTT; CDR3aa: CASNDEYRANDEKLFF
abundance: .; j_gene: TRBJ1-1; v_gene: TRBV6-5; len: 15; d_gene: .; CDR3nt: TGTGCCAGCAGTGCGCCGGCCCTCGGGGACACTGAAGCTTTCTTT; CDR3aa: CASSAPALGDTEAFF
abundance: few; j_gene: TRBJ2-1; v_gene: TRBV20-1; len: 18; d_gene: TRBD2; CDR3nt: TGCAGTGCTAGAGGCGGGGGGGACCTAGGGAGTTCTCACAATGAGCAGTTCTTC; CDR3aa: CSARGGGDLGSSHNEQFF
abundance: few; j_gene: TRBJ2-4; v_gene: TRBV12-3/TRBV12-4; len: 14; d_gene: .; CDR3nt: TGTGCTTCGTGCAGGGCCATATCGGGAAACATTCAGTACTTC; CDR3aa: CASCRAISGNIQYF
abundance: .; j_gene: TRBJ2-5; v_gene: TRBV5-1; len: 14; d_gene: .; CDR3nt: TGCGCCAGCAGTCGATGGGGGGCCGCGGAGACCCAGTACTTC; CDR3aa: CASSRWGAAETQYF
abundance: .; j_gene: TRBJ2-6; v_gene: TRBV27; len: 17; d_gene: .; CDR3nt: TGTGCCAGCAGTTTATCGTCAGGGGTGCATGGGGCCAACGTCCTGACTTTC; CDR3aa: CASSLSSGVHGANVLTF
abundance: few; j_gene: TRBJ2-5; v_gene: TRBV28; len: 14; d_gene: .; CDR3nt: TGTGCCAGCAGTTCGTCAGGGCCAGGAGAGACCCAGTACTTC; CDR3aa: CASSSSGPGETQYF
abundance: few; j_gene: TRBJ1-2; v_gene: TRBV20-1; len: 13; d_gene: .; CDR3nt: TGCAGTGCTAGTGGGCCCTTCTACTATGGCTACACCTTC; CDR3aa: CSASGPFYYGYTF
abundance: few; j_gene: TRBJ2-7; v_gene: TRBV21-1; len: 18; d_gene: .; CDR3nt: TGTGCCAGCAGCGTACCGGGACAGGCTTACTTCCCACCCTACGAGCAGTACTTC; CDR3aa: CASSVPGQAYFPPYEQYF
abundance: .; j_gene: TRBJ2-5; v_gene: TRBV15; len: 14; d_gene: TRBD1; CDR3nt: TGTGCCACCAGCAGAGTTACAGGGGAAGAGACCCAGTACTTC; CDR3aa: CATSRVTGEETQYF
abundance: .; j_gene: TRBJ2-4; v_gene: TRBV4-2; len: 11; d_gene: .; CDR3nt: TGTGCCAGCAGCCAAGACCGGGCCAAGTACTTC; CDR3aa: CASSQDRAKYF
abundance: few; j_gene: TRBJ2-1; v_gene: TRBV20-1; len: 18; d_gene: TRBD1; CDR3nt: TGCAGTGCTAGACCGGCTCTGGGTCTGGACAGGACCTACAATGAGCAGTTCTTC; CDR3aa: CSARPALGLDRTYNEQFF
abundance: .; j_gene: TRBJ1-2; v_gene: TRBV12-3/TRBV12-4; len: 14; d_gene: .; CDR3nt: TGTGCCAGCAGTCTACGCCCGGGGTCCTATGGCTACACCTTC; CDR3aa: CASSLRPGSYGYTF
abundance: .; j_gene: TRBJ1-2; v_gene: TRBV6-2/TRBV6-3; len: 17; d_gene: TRBD1; CDR3nt: TGTGCCAGCAGTTACTCTCAGGTGACAGGGGATAACTATGGCTACACCTTC; CDR3aa: CASSYSQVTGDNYGYTF
abundance: .; j_gene: TRBJ2-7; v_gene: TRBV27; len: 13; d_gene: .; CDR3nt: TGTGCCAGCGGATCCGATTTTGGCGATGAGCAGTACTTC; CDR3aa: CASGSDFGDEQYF
abundance: few; j_gene: TRBJ2-7; v_gene: TRBV12-3/TRBV12-4; len: 15; d_gene: .; CDR3nt: TGTGCCAGCAGGACCACCCGGGACCCAGGCTACGAGCAGTACTTC; CDR3aa: CASRTTRDPGYEQYF
abundance: .; j_gene: TRBJ1-6; v_gene: TRBV28; len: 16; d_gene: .; CDR3nt: TGTGCCAGCAGTGTACAGGGATTCCCCTATAATTCACCCCTCCACTTT; CDR3aa: CASSVQGFPYNSPLHF
abundance: .; j_gene: TRBJ2-1; v_gene: TRBV20-1; len: 13; d_gene: TRBD2; CDR3nt: TGCAGTGCCTCCGGACTAGCGGACAATGAGCAGTTCTTC; CDR3aa: CSASGLADNEQFF
abundance: .; j_gene: TRBJ2-1; v_gene: TRBV11-2; len: 15; d_gene: .; CDR3nt: TGTGCCAGCAGCTTTGGACAGATTAATTACAATGAGCAGTTCTTC; CDR3aa: CASSFGQINYNEQFF
abundance: few; j_gene: TRBJ2-7; v_gene: TRBV15; len: 15; d_gene: .; CDR3nt: TGTGCCACCAGCACGTTGCCCGGAGAGATCTACGAGCAGTACTTC; CDR3aa: CATSTLPGEIYEQYF
abundance: .; j_gene: TRBJ2-7; v_gene: TRBV29-1; len: 14; d_gene: TRBD1; CDR3nt: TGCAGCGTTGCACAGGGGGTCGCCTACAATGAGCAGTACTTC; CDR3aa: CSVAQGVAYNEQYF
abundance: .; j_gene: TRBJ2-3; v_gene: TRBV7-2; len: 15; d_gene: .; CDR3nt: TGTGCCAGCAGCTTAAGGGGGGGCGAAGTAGATACGCAGTATTTT; CDR3aa: CASSLRGGEVDTQYF
abundance: .; j_gene: TRBJ2-7; v_gene: TRBV7-9; len: 15; d_gene: TRBD1; CDR3nt: TGTGCCAGCAGCCCGTATTCGTCAGGGGGTTACGAGCAGTACTTC; CDR3aa: CASSPYSSGGYEQYF
abundance: .; j_gene: TRBJ2-7; v_gene: TRBV12-3/TRBV12-4; len: 14; d_gene: .; CDR3nt: TGTGCCAGCAGGGGGGTGACTGCCAACCACGAGCAGTACTTC; CDR3aa: CASRGVTANHEQYF